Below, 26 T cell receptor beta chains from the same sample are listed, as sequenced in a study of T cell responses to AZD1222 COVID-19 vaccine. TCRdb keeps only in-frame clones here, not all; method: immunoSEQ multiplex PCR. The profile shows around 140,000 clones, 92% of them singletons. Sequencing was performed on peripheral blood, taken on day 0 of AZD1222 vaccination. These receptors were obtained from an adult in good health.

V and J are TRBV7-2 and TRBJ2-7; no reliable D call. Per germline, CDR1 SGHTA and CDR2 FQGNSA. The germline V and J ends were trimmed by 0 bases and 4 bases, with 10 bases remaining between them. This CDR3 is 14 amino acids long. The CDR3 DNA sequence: TGTGCCAGCAGCTTAGCGAGAATTGGTTACGAGCAGTACTTC. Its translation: CASSLARIGYEQYF.

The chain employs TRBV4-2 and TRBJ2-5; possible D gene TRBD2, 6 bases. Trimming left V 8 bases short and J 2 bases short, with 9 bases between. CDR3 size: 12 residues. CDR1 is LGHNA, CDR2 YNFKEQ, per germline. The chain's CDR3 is CASGRIQETQYF. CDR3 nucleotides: TGTGCCAGCGGGAGGATACAAGAGACCCAGTACTTC.

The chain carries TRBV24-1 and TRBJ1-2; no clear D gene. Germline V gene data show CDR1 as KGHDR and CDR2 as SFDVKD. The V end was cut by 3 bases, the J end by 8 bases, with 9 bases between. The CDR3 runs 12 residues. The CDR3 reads CATSDTALGYTF. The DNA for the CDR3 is TGTGCCACCAGTGATACCGCCCTAGGCTACACCTTC.

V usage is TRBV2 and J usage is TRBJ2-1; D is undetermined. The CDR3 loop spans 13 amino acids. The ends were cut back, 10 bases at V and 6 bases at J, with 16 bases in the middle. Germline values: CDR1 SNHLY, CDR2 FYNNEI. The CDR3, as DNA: TGTGCCACCGATAATGGGCCAGGCAATGAGCAGTTCTTC. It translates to CATDNGPGNEQFF.

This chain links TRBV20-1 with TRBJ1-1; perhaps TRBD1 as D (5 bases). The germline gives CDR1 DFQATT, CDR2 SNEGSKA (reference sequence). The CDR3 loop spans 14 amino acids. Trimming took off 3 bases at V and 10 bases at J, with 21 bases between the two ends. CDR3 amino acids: CSASTGGIAPAAFF. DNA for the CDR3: TGCAGTGCTAGTACGGGGGGAATAGCCCCAGCAGCTTTCTTT.

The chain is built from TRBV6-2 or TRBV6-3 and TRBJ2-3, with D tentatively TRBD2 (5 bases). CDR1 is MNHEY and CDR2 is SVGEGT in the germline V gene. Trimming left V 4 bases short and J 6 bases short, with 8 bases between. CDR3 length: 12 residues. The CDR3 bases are TGTGCCAGCAGTTCGTTAGCGGATACGCAGTATTTT. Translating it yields CASSSLADTQYF.

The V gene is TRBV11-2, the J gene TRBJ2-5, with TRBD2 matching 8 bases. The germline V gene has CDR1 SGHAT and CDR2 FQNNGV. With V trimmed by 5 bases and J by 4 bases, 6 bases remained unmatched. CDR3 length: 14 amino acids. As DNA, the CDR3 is TGTGCCAGCAGCCCAGCGGGAGCGAGAGAGACCCAGTACTTC. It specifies CASSPAGARETQYF. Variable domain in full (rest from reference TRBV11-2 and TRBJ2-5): EAGVAQSPRYKIIEKRQSVAFWCNPISGHATLYWYQQILGQGPKLLIQFQNNGVVDDSQLPKDRFSAERLKGVDSTLKIQPAKLEDSAVYLCASSPAGARETQYFGPGTRLLVL.

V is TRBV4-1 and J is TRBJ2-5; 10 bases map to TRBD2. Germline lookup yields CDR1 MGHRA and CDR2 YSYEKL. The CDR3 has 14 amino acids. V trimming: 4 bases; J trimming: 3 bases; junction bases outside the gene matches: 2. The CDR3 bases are TGCGCCAGCAGCCTCCTAGCGGGGGAAGAGACCCAGTACTTC. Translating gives CASSLLAGEETQYF.

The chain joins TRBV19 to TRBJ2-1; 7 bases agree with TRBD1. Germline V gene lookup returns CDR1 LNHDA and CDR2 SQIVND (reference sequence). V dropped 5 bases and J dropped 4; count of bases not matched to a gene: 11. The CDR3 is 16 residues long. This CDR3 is CASSRYGTADYNEQFF. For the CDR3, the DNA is TGTGCCAGTAGTCGCTATGGGACAGCGGATTACAATGAGCAGTTCTTC.

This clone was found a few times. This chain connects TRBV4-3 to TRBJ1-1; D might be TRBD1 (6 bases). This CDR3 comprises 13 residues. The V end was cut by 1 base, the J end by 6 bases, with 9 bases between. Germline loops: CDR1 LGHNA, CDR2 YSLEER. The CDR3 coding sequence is TGCGCCAGCAGCCAAGTTACAGGGTCTGAAGCTTTCTTT. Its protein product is CASSQVTGSEAFF.

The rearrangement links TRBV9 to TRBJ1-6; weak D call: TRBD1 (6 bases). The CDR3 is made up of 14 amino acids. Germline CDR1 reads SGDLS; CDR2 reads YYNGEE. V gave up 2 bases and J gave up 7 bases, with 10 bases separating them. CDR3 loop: CASSVGGRNSPLHF. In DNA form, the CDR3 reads TGTGCCAGCAGCGTCGGGGGGCGAAATTCACCCCTCCACTTT.

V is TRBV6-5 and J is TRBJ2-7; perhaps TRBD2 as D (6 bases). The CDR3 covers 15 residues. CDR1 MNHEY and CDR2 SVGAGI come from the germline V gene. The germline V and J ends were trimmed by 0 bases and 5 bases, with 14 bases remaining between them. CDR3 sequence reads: CASSYSTGSPNEQYF. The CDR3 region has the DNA TGTGCCAGCAGTTACTCGACCGGGAGCCCCAACGAGCAGTACTTC.

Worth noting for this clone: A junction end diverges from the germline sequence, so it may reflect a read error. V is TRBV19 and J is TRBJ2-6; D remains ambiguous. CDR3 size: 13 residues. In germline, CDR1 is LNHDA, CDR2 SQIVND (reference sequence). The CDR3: CASSPSAANVLTF. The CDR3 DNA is TGTGCCAGTAGCCCATCTGCGGCCAACGTCCTGACTTTC.

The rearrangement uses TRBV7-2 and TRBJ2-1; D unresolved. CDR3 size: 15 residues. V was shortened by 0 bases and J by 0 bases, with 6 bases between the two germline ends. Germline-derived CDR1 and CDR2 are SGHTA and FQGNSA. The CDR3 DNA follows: TGTGCCAGCAGCTTAGCGTTCAGCTCCTACAATGAGCAGTTCTTC. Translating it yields CASSLAFSSYNEQFF.

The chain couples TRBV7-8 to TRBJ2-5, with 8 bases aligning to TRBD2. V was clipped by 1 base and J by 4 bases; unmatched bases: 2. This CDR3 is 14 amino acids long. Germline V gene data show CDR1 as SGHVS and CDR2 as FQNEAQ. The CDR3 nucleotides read TGTGCCAGCAGCTTAGGCGGGGGGTTAGAGACCCAGTACTTC. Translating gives CASSLGGGLETQYF. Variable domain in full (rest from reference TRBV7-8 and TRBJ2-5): GAGVSQSPRYKVAKRGQDVALRCDPISGHVSLFWYQQALGQGPEFLTYFQNEAQLDKSGLPSDRFFAERPEGSVSTLKIQRTQQEDSAVYLCASSLGGGLETQYFGPGTRLLVL.

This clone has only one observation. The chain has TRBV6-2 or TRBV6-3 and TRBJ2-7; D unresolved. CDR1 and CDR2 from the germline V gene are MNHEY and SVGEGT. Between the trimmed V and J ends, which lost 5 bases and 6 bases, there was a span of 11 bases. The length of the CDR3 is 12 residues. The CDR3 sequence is CASSPEWSEQYF. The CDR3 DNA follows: TGTGCCAGCAGTCCCGAGTGGAGCGAGCAGTACTTC.

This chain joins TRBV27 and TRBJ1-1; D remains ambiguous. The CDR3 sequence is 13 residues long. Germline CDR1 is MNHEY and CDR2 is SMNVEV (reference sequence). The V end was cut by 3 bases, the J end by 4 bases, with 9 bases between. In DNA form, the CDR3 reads TGTGCCAGCAGTTTGACACGGGGCACTGAAGCTTTCTTT. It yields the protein CASSLTRGTEAFF.

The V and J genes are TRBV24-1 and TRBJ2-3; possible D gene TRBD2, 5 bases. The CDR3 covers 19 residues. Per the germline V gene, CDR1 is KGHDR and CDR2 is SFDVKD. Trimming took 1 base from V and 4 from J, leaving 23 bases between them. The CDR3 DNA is TGTGCCACCAGTGATTTAGGGTTCATGGGGAGCGCTCGCCCAGATACGCAGTATTTT. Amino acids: CATSDLGFMGSARPDTQYF.

DNA for the CDR3: TGTGCCAGCAGCTTGTCTAGGGGCGCGGGCAATCAGCCCCAGCATTTT. Residues: CASSLSRGAGNQPQHF. The chain links TRBV5-6 to TRBJ1-5, with D maybe TRBD1 (5 bases). There are 16 residues in the CDR3. Trimming removed 1 base from V and 2 bases from J, with 13 bases in between. CDR1 and CDR2 (germline): SGHDT, YYEEEE.

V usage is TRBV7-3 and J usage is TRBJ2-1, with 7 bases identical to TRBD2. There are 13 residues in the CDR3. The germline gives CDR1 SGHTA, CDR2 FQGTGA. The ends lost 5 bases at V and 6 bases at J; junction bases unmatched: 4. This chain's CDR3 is CASSPLASNEQFF. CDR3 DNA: TGTGCCAGCAGCCCACTAGCGAGCAATGAGCAGTTCTTC.

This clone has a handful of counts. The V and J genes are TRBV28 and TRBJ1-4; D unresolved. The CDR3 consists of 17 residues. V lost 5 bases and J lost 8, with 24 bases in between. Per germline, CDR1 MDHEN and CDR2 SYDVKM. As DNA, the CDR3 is TGTGCCAGCAGTCCCCCCCCTGAGTGGGGAAGGGAAGAAAAACTGTTTTTT. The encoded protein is CASSPPPEWGREEKLFF. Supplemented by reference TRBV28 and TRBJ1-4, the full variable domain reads DVKVTQSSRYLVKRTGEKVFLECVQDMDHENMFWYRQDPGLGLRLIYFSYDVKMKEKGDIPEGYSVSREKKERFSLILESASTNQTSMYLCASSPPPEWGREEKLFFGSGTQLSVL.

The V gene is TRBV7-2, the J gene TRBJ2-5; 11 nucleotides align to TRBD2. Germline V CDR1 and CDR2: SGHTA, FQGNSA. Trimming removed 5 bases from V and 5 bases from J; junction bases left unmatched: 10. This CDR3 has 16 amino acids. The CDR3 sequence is CASSPGSGRAGETQYF. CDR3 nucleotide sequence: TGTGCCAGCAGCCCAGGTAGCGGGAGGGCCGGGGAGACCCAGTACTTC.

The CDR3 loop reads CSVGLYTEAFF. DNA of the CDR3: TGCAGCGTTGGATTGTACACTGAAGCTTTCTTT. The chain joins TRBV29-1 to TRBJ1-1; D call uncertain. The V end lost 4 bases, the J end lost 3 bases, and 6 bases lay between the germline ends. The germline V gene encodes CDR1 SQVTM and CDR2 ANQGSEA. There are 11 residues in the CDR3.

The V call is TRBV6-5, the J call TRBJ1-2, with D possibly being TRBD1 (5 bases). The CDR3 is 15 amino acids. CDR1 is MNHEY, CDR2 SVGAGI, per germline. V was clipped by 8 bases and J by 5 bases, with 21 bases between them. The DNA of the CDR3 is TGTGCCAGCTCCCGGGTGGGACCGGGTTCGTATGGCTACACCTTC. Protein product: CASSRVGPGSYGYTF.

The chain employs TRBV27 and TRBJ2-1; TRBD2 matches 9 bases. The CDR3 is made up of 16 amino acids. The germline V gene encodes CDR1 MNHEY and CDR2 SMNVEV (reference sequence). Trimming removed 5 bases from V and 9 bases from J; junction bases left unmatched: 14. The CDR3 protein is CASSPIEHSGSGEQFF. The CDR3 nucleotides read TGTGCCAGCAGTCCCATAGAACATAGCGGGAGTGGTGAGCAGTTCTTC.

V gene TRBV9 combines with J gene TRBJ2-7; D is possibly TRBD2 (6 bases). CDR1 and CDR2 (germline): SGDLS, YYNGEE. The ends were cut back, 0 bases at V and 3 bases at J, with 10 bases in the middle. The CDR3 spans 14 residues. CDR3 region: CASSVDPGSYEQYF. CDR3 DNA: TGTGCCAGCAGCGTAGACCCCGGGAGCTACGAGCAGTACTTC.